The 27 T cell receptor beta chains reported below all come from one sample, sequenced in a study of T cells expressing NK-cell markers. From the 5' RACE reads, TCRdb lists one entry per CDR3 protein and no DNA. Its table lists about 550,000 distinct CDR3 sequences. The specimen was blood T cells: a sorted CD56 or NKG2C T cell subset, CD4+ or CD8+ T cells, or bulk PBMC T cells (not recorded which). The source of these receptors is a man aged 18 to 29 in good health.

The gene calls are TRBV3-1 and TRBJ2-1. Germline V gives CDR1 LGHDT, CDR2 YNNKEL (reference sequence). This CDR3 spans 12 amino acids. Here the CDR3 reads CASSPDVREQFF.

The chain uses TRBV12-3 or TRBV12-4 and TRBJ1-1. The CDR3 sequence is 15 residues long. CDR3 region: CASSPTKRVNTEAFF.

The rearrangement links TRBV5-6 to TRBJ2-7; TCRdb proposes TRBD1, but this gene call is untestable without DNA. The length of the CDR3 is 16 residues. In germline, CDR1 is SGHDT, CDR2 YYEEEE. CDR3 loop: CASSLQGASPAYEQYF.

The rearrangement links TRBV7-9 to TRBJ2-5; TCRdb names TRBD2, which stays unverified in the absence of DNA. CDR1 and CDR2 from the germline V gene are SEHNR and FQNEAQ (reference sequence). This CDR3 has 14 residues. The CDR3 region is CASSRLAKEETQYF.

This chain uses TRBV5-1 with TRBJ1-2; TCRdb lists TRBD1, though no DNA is available to test this call. The CDR3 extends over 15 amino acids. CDR1 SGHRS and CDR2 YFSETQ come from the germline V gene. The CDR3 is CASSWGAGNGYGYTF.

The chain links TRBV5-1 to TRBJ1-2; no DNA is available, so the TRBD1 call from TCRdb remains unchecked. The CDR3 extends over 15 amino acids. CDR1 is SGHRS, CDR2 YFSETQ, per germline. CDR3 sequence reads: CASSLSKGQNYGYTF.

The genes are TRBV18 and TRBJ2-1; the D call of TRBD2 rests on TCRdb alone, since no DNA is present to check it. This CDR3 has 15 amino acids. Germline V gene data show CDR1 as KGHSH and CDR2 as LQKENI. The CDR3 here is CASSPPSPTYNEQFF.

The genes are TRBV28 and TRBJ2-7; no DNA is available, so the TRBD1 call from TCRdb remains unchecked. Germline CDR1 and CDR2: MDHEN and SYDVKM. This CDR3 is built from 16 residues. The CDR3 reads CASSLTGGKEVDEQYF.

The V call is TRBV20-1, the J call TRBJ2-7; TCRdb proposes TRBD1, but this gene call is untestable without DNA. This CDR3 is 15 amino acids long. CDR1 DFQATT and CDR2 SNEGSKA come from the germline V gene (reference sequence). The CDR3 region is CSAKDRDSDTYEQYF.

The rearrangement joins TRBV10-3 to TRBJ2-2; TCRdb's D call, TRBD2, is unchecked because there is no DNA. Germline CDR1 and CDR2: ENHRY and SYGVKD. The CDR3 has 13 amino acids. The CDR3 sequence: CAISARPPGELFF.

This CDR3 is CASSLLQGLETEAFF. The chain joins TRBV7-2 to TRBJ1-1; the TCRdb call, TRBD1, lacks DNA for checking. The germline V gene encodes CDR1 SGHTA and CDR2 FQGNSA. The CDR3 sequence is 15 residues long.

The V gene is TRBV28, the J gene TRBJ1-6; TCRdb calls TRBD1, which cannot be checked without DNA. Germline lookup yields CDR1 MDHEN and CDR2 SYDVKM. The length of the CDR3 is 14 residues. The CDR3 here is CASTAGTAISPLHF.

The chain combines TRBV30 with TRBJ1-2. This CDR3 comprises 12 residues. CDR1 and CDR2 from the germline V gene are GTSNPN and SVGIG (reference sequence). CDR3 region: CAWSVPGGGYTF.

The gene calls are TRBV20-1 and TRBJ2-1; with no DNA, the TCRdb D assignment of TRBD1 cannot be verified. Germline values: CDR1 DFQATT, CDR2 SNEGSKA (reference sequence). This CDR3 comprises 17 residues. CDR3 sequence reads: CSARRSVGGRTYNEQFF.

CDR3 sequence: CASRPGGSGANVLTF. The rearrangement uses TRBV6-2 or TRBV6-3 and TRBJ2-6; TCRdb picks TRBD1, but there is no DNA to check that call. Germline V CDR1 and CDR2: MNHEY, SVGEGT. The CDR3 runs 15 residues.

The genes are TRBV3-1 and TRBJ2-3; the D gene TCRdb calls, TRBD2, cannot be checked with no DNA. Germline lookup yields CDR1 LGHDT and CDR2 YNNKEL (reference sequence). The CDR3 extends over 16 amino acids. The CDR3 loop reads CASSQESGSGADTQYF.

This sequence joins TRBV12-3 or TRBV12-4 and TRBJ1-2. CDR3 length equals 11 residues. CDR3: CASSLSGPGTF.

This CDR3 is CASSPLAQAANQPQHF. This sequence joins TRBV27 and TRBJ1-5; the TCRdb D gene call, TRBD1, has no DNA to confirm it. Germline V gene data show CDR1 as MNHEY and CDR2 as SMNVEV (reference sequence). The CDR3 is made up of 16 amino acids.

The chain recombines TRBV6-1 with TRBJ2-1. The germline V gene has CDR1 MNHNS and CDR2 SASEGT. This CDR3 spans 16 amino acids. The CDR3 protein is CASSKPVASSYNEQFF.

The chain carries TRBV24-1 and TRBJ2-5; lacking DNA, the TRBD1 call made by TCRdb goes unchecked. The CDR3 is made up of 16 amino acids. The germline V gene encodes CDR1 KGHDR and CDR2 SFDVKD. This CDR3 reads CATSDGDRVLQETQYF.

The rearrangement links TRBV9 to TRBJ2-7; TCRdb lists TRBD2, though no DNA is available to test this call. This CDR3 has 13 residues. CDR1 is SGDLS, CDR2 YYNGEE, per germline. CDR3 loop: CASSVFTSDEQYF.

The chain links TRBV29-1 to TRBJ2-5; TCRdb gives TRBD1 as the D gene, but with no DNA this cannot be confirmed. The length of the CDR3 is 11 residues. From germline, CDR1 is SQVTM and CDR2 ANQGSEA. The CDR3 sequence: CSGGHKETQYF. Using reference TRBV29-1 and TRBJ2-5 for the parts outside the CDR3, the full variable domain is SAVISQKPSRDICQRGTSLTIQCQVDSQVTMMFWYRQQPGQSLTLIATANQGSEATYESGFVIDKFPISRPNLTFSTLTVSNMSPEDSSIYLCSGGHKETQYFGPGTRLLVL.

This chain's CDR3 is CASSRGTTADTIYF. The chain carries TRBV5-1 and TRBJ1-3. CDR1 and CDR2 (germline): SGHRS, YFSETQ. CDR3 length: 14 amino acids.

V gene TRBV7-9 combines with J gene TRBJ2-7; without DNA, the TCRdb call of TRBD1 cannot be checked. The germline CDR1 and CDR2 sequences are SEHNR and FQNEAQ (reference sequence). There are 14 residues in the CDR3. CDR3 protein: CASRGGRGQGEQYF.

The chain uses TRBV5-1 and TRBJ2-5; the TCRdb D gene call, TRBD1, has no DNA to confirm it. The CDR3 consists of 15 residues. Germline-derived CDR1 and CDR2 are SGHRS and YFSETQ. The CDR3 loop reads CASSLERGAIRTQYF.

V gene TRBV15 combines with J gene TRBJ2-7; TCRdb selects TRBD1, and the lack of DNA leaves this call unchecked. This CDR3 has 15 amino acids. Germline V gives CDR1 LNHNV, CDR2 YYDKDF (reference sequence). CDR3 sequence: CATSRATGTTYEQYF.

The chain has TRBV20-1 and TRBJ2-3; TCRdb's D call, TRBD1, is unchecked because there is no DNA. Germline lookup yields CDR1 DFQATT and CDR2 SNEGSKA (reference sequence). This CDR3 spans 19 amino acids. The CDR3 here is CSARAPRDRGILGTDTQYF.